This T cell receptor (beta chain) was identified during a study of human T cells and chemical hapten exposure. Study in general: Small discrepancies in pooled library volume mainly accounted for the varying TCR yields per sample.

Time point noted: healthy volunteer bleed at 2 weeks. Unfractionated whole blood was the source of the extracted total RNA. Library preparation tagged each individual cDNA molecule with a unique molecular identifier. Per the authors' pipeline: Sequenced samples showed a median of 95,638 TCRs each, with counts running from approximately 20,000 to 700,000. TCRdb passed the RACE reads through MiXCR, listing each CDR3 protein once. The V and J calls were not made by the authors but by TCRdb's processing. The table shows over 45,000 distinct CDR3 sequences, with roughly 4.5% occurring only once. General study points: TCRs exceeding a frequency of 1 in 1000 stayed unchanged under DPC sensitization.

This clonotype was seen many times. The antigen remains unidentified. Germline-derived CDR1 and CDR2 are SQVTM and ANQGSEA. This CDR3 region has 13 residues. Trimming stripped 6 bases from V and 9 bases from J, with 15 bases between. The V call is TRBV29-1, the J call TRBJ1-6; TRBD1 might be the D (5 bases). Sequences were obtained from whole blood. This TCR was recovered from a female donor in good health. Some clones in this sample may be carry-over from other donors' samples. The DNA of the CDR3 is TGCAGCGTGGCCGGGACGGCCAGTTCACCCCTCCACTTT. Its translation: CSVAGTASSPLHF. The variable domain in full, with the rest retrieved from reference TRBV29-1 and TRBJ1-6, is SAVISQKPSRDICQRGTSLTIQCQVDSQVTMMFWYRQQPGQSLTLIATANQGSEATYESGFVIDKFPISRPNLTFSTLTVSNMSPEDSSIYLCSVAGTASSPLHFGNGTRLTVT.